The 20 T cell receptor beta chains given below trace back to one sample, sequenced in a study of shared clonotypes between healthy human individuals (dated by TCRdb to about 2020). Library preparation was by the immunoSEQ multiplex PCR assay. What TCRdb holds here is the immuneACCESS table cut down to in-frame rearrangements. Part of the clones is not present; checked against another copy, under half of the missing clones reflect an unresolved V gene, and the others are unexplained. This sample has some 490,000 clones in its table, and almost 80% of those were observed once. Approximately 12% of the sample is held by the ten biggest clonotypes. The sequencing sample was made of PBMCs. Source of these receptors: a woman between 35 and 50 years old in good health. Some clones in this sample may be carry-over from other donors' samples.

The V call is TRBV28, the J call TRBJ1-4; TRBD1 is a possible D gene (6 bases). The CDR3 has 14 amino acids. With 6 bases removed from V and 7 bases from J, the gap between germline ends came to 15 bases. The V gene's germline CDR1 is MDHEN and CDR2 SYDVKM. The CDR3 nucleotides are TGTGCCAGCAGCTCCGGGACACAAGTTGAAAAACTGTTTTTT. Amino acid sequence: CASSSGTQVEKLFF.

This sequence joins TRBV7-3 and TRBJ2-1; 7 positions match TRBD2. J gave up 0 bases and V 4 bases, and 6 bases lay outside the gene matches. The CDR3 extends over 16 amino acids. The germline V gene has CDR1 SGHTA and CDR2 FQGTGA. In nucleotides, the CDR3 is TGTGCCAGCAGCTCCTACGGGGGGAGCTCCTACAATGAGCAGTTCTTC. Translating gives CASSSYGGSSYNEQFF. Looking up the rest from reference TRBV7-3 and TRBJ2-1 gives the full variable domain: GAGVSQTPSNKVTEKGKYVELRCDPISGHTALYWYRQSLGQGPEFLIYFQGTGAADDSGLPNDRFFAVRPEGSVSTLKIQRTERGDSAVYLCASSSYGGSSYNEQFFGPGTRLTVL.

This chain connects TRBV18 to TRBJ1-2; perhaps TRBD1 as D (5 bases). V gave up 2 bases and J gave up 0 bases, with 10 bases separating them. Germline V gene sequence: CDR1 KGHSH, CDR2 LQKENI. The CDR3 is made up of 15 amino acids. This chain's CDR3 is CASSPMRDANYGYTF. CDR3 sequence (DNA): TGTGCCAGCTCACCAATGAGGGACGCTAACTATGGCTACACCTTC.

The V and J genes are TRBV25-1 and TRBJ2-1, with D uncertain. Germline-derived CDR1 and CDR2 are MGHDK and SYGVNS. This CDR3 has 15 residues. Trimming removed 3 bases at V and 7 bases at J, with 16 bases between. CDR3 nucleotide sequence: TGTGCCAGCAGTGACGCGAGGCGCGCGGTGAATGAGCAGTTCTTC. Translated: CASSDARRAVNEQFF.

CDR3 DNA: TGTGCCAGCAGTTTATCGAGGGGGGGGGCGGCCGTCGAGCAGTACTTC. Its protein is CASSLSRGGAAVEQYF. This sequence joins TRBV27 and TRBJ2-7; maybe TRBD2 (7 bases). Trimming shortened V by 0 bases and J by 6 bases, and 18 bases separated the two germline ends. This CDR3 comprises 16 residues. Germline V gene lookup returns CDR1 MNHEY and CDR2 SMNVEV (reference sequence).

The CDR3 coding sequence is TGTGCCAGCAGCGTGCCGAGACAGGGGGTCCACACTGAAGCTTTCTTT. Translated: CASSVPRQGVHTEAFF. The chain links TRBV7-3 to TRBJ1-1; 9 bases are shared with TRBD1. V trimming: 5 bases; J trimming: 3 bases; junction bases outside the gene matches: 10. Looked up from germline, CDR1 is SGHTA and CDR2 is FQGTGA. This CDR3 has 16 amino acids.

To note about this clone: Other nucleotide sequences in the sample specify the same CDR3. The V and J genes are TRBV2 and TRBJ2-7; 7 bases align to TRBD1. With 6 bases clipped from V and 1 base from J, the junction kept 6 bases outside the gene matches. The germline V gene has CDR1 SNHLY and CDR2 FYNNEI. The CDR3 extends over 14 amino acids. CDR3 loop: CASSQDRRSYEQYF. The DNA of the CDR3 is TGTGCCAGCAGCCAGGACAGGCGATCCTACGAGCAGTACTTC.

This CDR3 reads CASSVDRNNEQFF. The DNA for the CDR3 is TGTGCCAGCAGCGTTGATCGGAACAATGAGCAGTTCTTC. The V call is TRBV5-4, the J call TRBJ2-1; the D is unclear. Germline V lookup: CDR1 SGHNT, CDR2 YYREEE (reference sequence). This CDR3 has 13 amino acids. The germline V and J ends were trimmed by 4 bases and 5 bases, with 10 bases remaining between them.

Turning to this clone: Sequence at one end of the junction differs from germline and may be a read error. DNA of the CDR3: TGTGCTAGCAGCTTAGGGCTAGCGGCAAGCACAGATACGCAGTATTTT. Protein: CASSLGLAASTDTQYF. This chain connects TRBV7-7 to TRBJ2-3; 7 bases align to TRBD2. CDR1 is SSHAT and CDR2 is FNYEAQ in the germline V gene (reference sequence). The CDR3 length is 16 residues. Drawing the rest from reference TRBV7-7 and TRBJ2-3, the complete variable domain is GAGVSQSPRYKVTKRGQDVTLRCDPISSHATLYWYQQALGQGPEFLTYFNYEAQPDKSGLPSDRFSAERPEGSISTLTIQRTEQRDSAMYRCASSLGLAASTDTQYFGPGTRLTVL.

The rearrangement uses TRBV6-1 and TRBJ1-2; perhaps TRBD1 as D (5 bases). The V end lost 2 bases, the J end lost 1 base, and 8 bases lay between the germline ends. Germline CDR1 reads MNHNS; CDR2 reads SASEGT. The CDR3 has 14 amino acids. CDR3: CASSETRVNYGYTF. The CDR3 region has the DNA TGTGCCAGCAGTGAAACCAGGGTTAACTATGGCTACACCTTC.

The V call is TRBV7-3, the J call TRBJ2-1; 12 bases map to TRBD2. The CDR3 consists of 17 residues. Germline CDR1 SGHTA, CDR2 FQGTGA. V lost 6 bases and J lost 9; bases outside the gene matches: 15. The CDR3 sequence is CASSLLAGGPANVEQFF. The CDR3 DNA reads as TGTGCCAGCAGTCTCCTAGCGGGAGGGCCGGCAAATGTTGAGCAGTTCTTC. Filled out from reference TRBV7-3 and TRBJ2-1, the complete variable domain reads GAGVSQTPSNKVTEKGKYVELRCDPISGHTALYWYRQSLGQGPEFLIYFQGTGAADDSGLPNDRFFAVRPEGSVSTLKIQRTERGDSAVYLCASSLLAGGPANVEQFFGPGTRLTVL.

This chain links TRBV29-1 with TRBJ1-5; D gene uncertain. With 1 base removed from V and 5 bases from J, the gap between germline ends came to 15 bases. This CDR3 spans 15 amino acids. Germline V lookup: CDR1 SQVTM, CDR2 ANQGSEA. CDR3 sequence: CSVEVHEGLDQPQHF. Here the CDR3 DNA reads TGCAGCGTTGAAGTTCATGAGGGCCTCGATCAGCCCCAGCATTTT.

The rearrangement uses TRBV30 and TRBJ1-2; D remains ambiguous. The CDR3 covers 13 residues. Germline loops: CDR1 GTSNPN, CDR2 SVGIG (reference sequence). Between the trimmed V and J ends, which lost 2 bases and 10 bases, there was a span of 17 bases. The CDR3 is CAWSWTGGFDYTF. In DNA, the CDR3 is TGTGCCTGGAGTTGGACTGGAGGCTTTGACTACACCTTC.

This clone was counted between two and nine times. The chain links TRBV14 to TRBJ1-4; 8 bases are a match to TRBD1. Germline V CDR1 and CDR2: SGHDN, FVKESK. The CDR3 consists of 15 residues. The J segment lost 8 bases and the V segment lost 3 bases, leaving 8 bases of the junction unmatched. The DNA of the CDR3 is TGTGCCAGCAGCCAGAACAGGGGGTATCGCGAAAAACTGTTTTTT. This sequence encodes CASSQNRGYREKLFF.

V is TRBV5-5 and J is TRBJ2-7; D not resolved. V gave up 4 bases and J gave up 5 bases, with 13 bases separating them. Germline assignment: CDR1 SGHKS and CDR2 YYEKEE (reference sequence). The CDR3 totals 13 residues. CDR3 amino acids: CASSLTGLDEQYF. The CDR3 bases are TGTGCCAGCAGCCTGACTGGCCTGGACGAGCAGTACTTC.

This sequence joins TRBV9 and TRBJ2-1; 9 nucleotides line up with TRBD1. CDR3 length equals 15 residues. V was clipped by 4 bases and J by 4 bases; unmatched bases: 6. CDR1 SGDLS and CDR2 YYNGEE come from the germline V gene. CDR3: CASSLGQGVYNEQFF. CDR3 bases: TGTGCCAGCAGCTTGGGACAGGGCGTTTACAATGAGCAGTTCTTC.

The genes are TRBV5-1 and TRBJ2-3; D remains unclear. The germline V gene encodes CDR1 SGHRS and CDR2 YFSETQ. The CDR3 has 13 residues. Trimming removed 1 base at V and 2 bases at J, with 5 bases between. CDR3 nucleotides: TGCGCCAGCAGCTTGCGAGACACAGATACGCAGTATTTT. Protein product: CASSLRDTDTQYF.

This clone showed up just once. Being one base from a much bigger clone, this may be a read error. CDR3 nucleotide sequence: TGTGCCAGCAGCCGGGGGGCAGGGAGGTCCTACGAGCAGTACTTC. Translating it yields CASSRGAGRSYEQYF. V is TRBV11-2 and J is TRBJ2-7; D might be TRBD2 (7 bases). The V end was cut by 5 bases, the J end by 1 base, with 15 bases between. Germline V lookup: CDR1 SGHAT, CDR2 FQNNGV. The CDR3 runs 15 residues.

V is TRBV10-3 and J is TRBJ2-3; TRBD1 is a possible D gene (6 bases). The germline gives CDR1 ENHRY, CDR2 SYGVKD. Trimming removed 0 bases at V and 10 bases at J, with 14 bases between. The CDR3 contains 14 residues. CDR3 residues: CAISESIGQWAQYF. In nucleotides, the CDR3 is TGTGCCATCAGTGAGTCGATAGGACAGTGGGCGCAGTATTTT.

CDR3 sequence: CASSLTSGSPTDTQYF. As DNA, the CDR3 is TGTGCCAGCAGCTTGACTAGCGGGAGTCCCACAGATACGCAGTATTTT. The chain joins TRBV5-4 to TRBJ2-3; TRBD2 aligns across 11 bases. Germline V lookup: CDR1 SGHNT, CDR2 YYREEE (reference sequence). The ends lost 1 base at V and 2 bases at J; junction bases unmatched: 3. The CDR3 is 16 amino acids.